This T cell receptor (beta chain) was recovered during a study of siplizumab effects on memory and regulatory T cells. The study's findings and limits: The majority of clones, roughly 80-97% of proliferating CD4+ or CD8+ clones, lacked an assignable naive or memory phenotype. Naive T cells, seemingly more diverse than memory cells, seemed major alloresponse contributors. Unstimulated subsets captured only a minor fraction of alloreactive clones.

Here immunoSEQ multiplex PCR was the method, and the copy in TCRdb shows in-frame clones only, minus some. Among tens of thousands of clones listed, about 93% were seen once. On this clone itself: Its antigen is still unknown.

The sequenced material came from non-Treg CD4+ T cells sorted from blood. This clonotype originated in a human donor in good health.

CDR3 sequence (DNA): TGTGCCAGCAGCGTATCCGGACAGGTCTCTGGAAACACCATATATTTT. The encoded protein is CASSVSGQVSGNTIYF. The chain uses TRBV9 and TRBJ1-3, with 7 bases identical to TRBD1. There are 16 residues in the CDR3. CDR1 is SGDLS and CDR2 is YYNGEE in the germline V gene. The ends lost 1 base at V and 0 bases at J; junction bases unmatched: 4.